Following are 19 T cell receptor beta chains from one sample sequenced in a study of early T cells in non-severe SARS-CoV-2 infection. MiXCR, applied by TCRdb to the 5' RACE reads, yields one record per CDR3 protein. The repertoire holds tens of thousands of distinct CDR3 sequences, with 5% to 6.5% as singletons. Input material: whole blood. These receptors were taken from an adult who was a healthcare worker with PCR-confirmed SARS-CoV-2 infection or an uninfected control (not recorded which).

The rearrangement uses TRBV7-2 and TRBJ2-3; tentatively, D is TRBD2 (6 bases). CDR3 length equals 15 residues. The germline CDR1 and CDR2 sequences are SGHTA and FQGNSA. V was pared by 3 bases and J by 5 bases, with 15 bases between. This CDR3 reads CASSLSGSPVDTQYF. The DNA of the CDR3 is TGTGCCAGCAGCTTGTCCGGGAGTCCCGTAGATACGCAGTATTTT.

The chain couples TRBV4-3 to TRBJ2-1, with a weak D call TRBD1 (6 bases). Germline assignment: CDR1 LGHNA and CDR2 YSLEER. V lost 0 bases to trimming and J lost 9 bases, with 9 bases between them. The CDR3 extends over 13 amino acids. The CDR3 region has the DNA TGCGCCAGCAGCCAAGACAGGGGAACTGAGCAGTTCTTC. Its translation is CASSQDRGTEQFF.

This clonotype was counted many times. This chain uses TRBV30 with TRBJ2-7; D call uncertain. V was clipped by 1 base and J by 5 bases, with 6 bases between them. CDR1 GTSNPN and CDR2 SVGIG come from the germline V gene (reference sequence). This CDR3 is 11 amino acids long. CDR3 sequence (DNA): TGTGCCTGGAGTGAACAAGACGAGCAGTACTTC. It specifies CAWSEQDEQYF.

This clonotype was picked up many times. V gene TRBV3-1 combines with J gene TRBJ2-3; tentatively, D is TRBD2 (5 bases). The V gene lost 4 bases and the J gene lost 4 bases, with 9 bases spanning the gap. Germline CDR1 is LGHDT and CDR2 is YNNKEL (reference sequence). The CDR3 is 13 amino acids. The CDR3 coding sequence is TGTGCCAGCAGCCTGGGAGTCGCAGATACGCAGTATTTT. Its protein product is CASSLGVADTQYF.

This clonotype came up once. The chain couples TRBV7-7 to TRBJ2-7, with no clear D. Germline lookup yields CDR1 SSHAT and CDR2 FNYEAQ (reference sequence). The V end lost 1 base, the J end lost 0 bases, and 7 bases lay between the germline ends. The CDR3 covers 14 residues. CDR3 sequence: CASSLGRYSYEQYF. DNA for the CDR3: TGTGCCAGCAGCTTAGGCAGGTACTCCTACGAGCAGTACTTC.

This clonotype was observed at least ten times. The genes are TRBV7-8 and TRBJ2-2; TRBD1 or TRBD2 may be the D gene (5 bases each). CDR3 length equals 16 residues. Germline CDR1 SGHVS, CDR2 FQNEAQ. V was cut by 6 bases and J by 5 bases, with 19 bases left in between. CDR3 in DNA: TGTGCCAGCAGACATGATAAGGGACGGTGGACCGGGGAGCTGTTTTTT. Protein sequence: CASRHDKGRWTGELFF.

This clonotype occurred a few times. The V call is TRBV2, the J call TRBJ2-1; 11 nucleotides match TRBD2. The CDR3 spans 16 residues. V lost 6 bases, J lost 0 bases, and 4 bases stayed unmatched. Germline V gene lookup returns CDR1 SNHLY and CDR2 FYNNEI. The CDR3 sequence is CASRLAGGSSYNEQFF. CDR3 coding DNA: TGTGCCAGCAGGCTAGCGGGGGGTAGCTCCTACAATGAGCAGTTCTTC.

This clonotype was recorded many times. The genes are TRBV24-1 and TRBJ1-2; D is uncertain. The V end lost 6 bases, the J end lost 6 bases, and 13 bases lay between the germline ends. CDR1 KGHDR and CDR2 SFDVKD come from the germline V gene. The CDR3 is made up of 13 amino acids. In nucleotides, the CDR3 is TGTGCCACCAGTCCCCCTGGAGATAATGGCTACACCTTC. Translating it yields CATSPPGDNGYTF.

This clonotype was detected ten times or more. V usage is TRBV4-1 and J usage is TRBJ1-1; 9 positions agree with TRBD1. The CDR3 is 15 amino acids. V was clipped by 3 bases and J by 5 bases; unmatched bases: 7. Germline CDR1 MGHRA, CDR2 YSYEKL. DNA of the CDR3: TGCGCCAGCAGCCAGGGGACAGGGCAAACTACTGAAGCTTTCTTT. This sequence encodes CASSQGTGQTTEAFF.

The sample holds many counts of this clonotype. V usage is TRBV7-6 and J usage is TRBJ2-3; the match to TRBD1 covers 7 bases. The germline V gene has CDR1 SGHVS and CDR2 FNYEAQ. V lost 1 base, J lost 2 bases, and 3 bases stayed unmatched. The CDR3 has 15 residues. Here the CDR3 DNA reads TGTGCCAGCAGCTTAGGGGACAGTTACACAGATACGCAGTATTTT. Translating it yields CASSLGDSYTDTQYF.

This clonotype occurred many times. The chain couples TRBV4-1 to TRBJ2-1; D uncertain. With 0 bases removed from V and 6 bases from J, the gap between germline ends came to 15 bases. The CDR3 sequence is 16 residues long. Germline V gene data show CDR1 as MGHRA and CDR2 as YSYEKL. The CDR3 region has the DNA TGCGCCAGCAGCCAAGAGACTCCCTTCCAGCGCAATGAGCAGTTCTTC. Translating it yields CASSQETPFQRNEQFF.

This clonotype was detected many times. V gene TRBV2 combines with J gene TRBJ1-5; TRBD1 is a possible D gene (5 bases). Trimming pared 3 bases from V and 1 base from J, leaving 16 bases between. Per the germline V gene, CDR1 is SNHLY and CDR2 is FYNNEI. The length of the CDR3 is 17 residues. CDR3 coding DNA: TGTGCCAGCAGTGAGAACTTAGGACACAAAAGCAATCAGCCCCAGCATTTT. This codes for CASSENLGHKSNQPQHF.

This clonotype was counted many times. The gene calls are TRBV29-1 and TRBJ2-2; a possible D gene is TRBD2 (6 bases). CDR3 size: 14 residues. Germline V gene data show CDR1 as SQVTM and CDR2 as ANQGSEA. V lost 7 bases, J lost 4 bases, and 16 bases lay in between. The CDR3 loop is CSALLSGPTGELFF. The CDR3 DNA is TGCAGCGCCCTACTTAGCGGACCCACCGGGGAGCTGTTTTTT.

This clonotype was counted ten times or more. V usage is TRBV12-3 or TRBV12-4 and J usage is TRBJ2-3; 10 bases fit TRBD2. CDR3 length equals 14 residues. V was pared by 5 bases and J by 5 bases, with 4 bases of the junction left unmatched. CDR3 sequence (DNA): TGTGCCAGCAGTCTCCGACTAGCGGGAGATACGCAGTATTTT. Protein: CASSLRLAGDTQYF.

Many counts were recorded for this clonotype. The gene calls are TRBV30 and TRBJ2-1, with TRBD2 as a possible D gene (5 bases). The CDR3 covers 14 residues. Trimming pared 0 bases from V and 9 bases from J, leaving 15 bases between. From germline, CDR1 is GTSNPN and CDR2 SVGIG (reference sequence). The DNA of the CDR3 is TGTGCCTGGAGTGTAATGGGTTCCAGCGGTGAGCAGTTCTTC. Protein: CAWSVMGSSGEQFF.

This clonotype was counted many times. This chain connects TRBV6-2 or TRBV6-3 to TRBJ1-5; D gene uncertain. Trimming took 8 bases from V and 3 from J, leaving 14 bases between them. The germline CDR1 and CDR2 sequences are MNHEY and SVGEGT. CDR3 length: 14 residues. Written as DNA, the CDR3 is TGTGCCAGCCAACTAGGCGGATACAATCAGCCCCAGCATTTT. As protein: CASQLGGYNQPQHF.

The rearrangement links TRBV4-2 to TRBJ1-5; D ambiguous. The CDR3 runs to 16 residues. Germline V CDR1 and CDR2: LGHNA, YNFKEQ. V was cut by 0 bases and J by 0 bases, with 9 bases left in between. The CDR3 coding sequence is TGTGCCAGCAGCCAAGAGACATGGGATAGCAATCAGCCCCAGCATTTT. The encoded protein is CASSQETWDSNQPQHF.

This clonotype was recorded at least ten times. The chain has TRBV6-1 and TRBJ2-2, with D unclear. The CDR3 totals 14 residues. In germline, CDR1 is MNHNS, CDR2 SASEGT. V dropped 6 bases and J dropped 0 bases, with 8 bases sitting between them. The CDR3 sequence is CASRSSPNTGELFF. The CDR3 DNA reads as TGTGCCAGCAGGTCCAGTCCGAACACCGGGGAGCTGTTTTTT.

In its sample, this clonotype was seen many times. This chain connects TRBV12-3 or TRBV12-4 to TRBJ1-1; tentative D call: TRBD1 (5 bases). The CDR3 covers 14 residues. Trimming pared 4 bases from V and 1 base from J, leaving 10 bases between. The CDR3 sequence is CASSWGRKNTEAFF. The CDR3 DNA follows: TGTGCCAGCAGTTGGGGACGGAAGAACACTGAAGCTTTCTTT.